This passage covers 25 T cell receptor beta chains from one sample sequenced in a study of T cell changes during pregnancy in multiple sclerosis. The table came from immunoSEQ multiplex PCR; TCRdb's copy has only in-frame clones and leaves some out. This sample has 100,000 to 150,000 clones, with approximately 93% found just once. The sequenced sample was peripheral blood, obtained before pregnancy. All receptors come from a female donor with multiple sclerosis, enrolled in a pregnancy study.

This sequence joins TRBV11-2 and TRBJ2-7; 9 bases fit TRBD1. Trimming cost V 5 bases and J 3 bases; bases outside gene matches: 5. From germline, CDR1 is SGHAT and CDR2 FQNNGV. CDR3 length: 14 residues. This CDR3 reads CASSRTGVNYEQYF. The CDR3 DNA reads TGTGCCAGCAGCCGGACAGGGGTTAACTACGAGCAGTACTTC.

The chain carries TRBV18 and TRBJ2-2, with D perhaps matching TRBD1 (5 bases). V was trimmed by 5 bases and J by 0 bases, leaving 16 bases between them. There are 17 residues in the CDR3. Germline CDR1 is KGHSH and CDR2 is LQKENI. Here the CDR3 DNA reads TGTGCCAGCTCAGATACCTATCAGGGCGCGAACACCGGGGAGCTGTTTTTT. It translates to CASSDTYQGANTGELFF.

The chain has TRBV4-2 and TRBJ2-7, with D uncertain. Germline V CDR1 and CDR2: LGHNA, YNFKEQ. CDR3 size: 14 residues. V was trimmed by 0 bases and J by 1 base, leaving 7 bases between them. The CDR3 sequence: CASSQDLRSYEQYF. CDR3 coding DNA: TGTGCCAGCAGCCAAGATCTCCGGTCCTACGAGCAGTACTTC.

The chain links TRBV13 to TRBJ2-1; D ambiguous. Germline CDR1 reads PRHDT; CDR2 reads FYEKMQ (reference sequence). The length of the CDR3 is 20 residues. Trimming took 4 bases from V and 0 from J, leaving 25 bases between them. CDR3: CASSSSSFRDEASSYNEQFF. The CDR3 bases are TGTGCCAGCAGCTCCTCATCCTTCCGTGATGAGGCAAGCTCCTACAATGAGCAGTTCTTC.

The chain has TRBV10-1 and TRBJ1-1; TRBD1 aligns across 10 bases. The CDR3 contains 14 residues. V dropped 4 bases and J dropped 5; count of bases not matched to a gene: 4. The germline V gene has CDR1 WNHNN and CDR2 SYGVQD (reference sequence). The CDR3 DNA follows: TGCGCCAGCAGTGCCGGGACAGGGGTTACTGAAGCTTTCTTT. Protein: CASSAGTGVTEAFF.

This clone was observed once. This rearrangement joins TRBV6-1 to TRBJ2-1; no definite D call. Looked up from germline, CDR1 is MNHNS and CDR2 is SASEGT. The CDR3 length is 15 residues. The V end was cut by 2 bases, the J end by 4 bases, with 12 bases between. The DNA of the CDR3 is TGTGCCAGCAGTGAAAAACTCACCTATTACAATGAGCAGTTCTTC. This encodes CASSEKLTYYNEQFF.

The chain has TRBV10-3 and TRBJ1-1, with D possibly being TRBD1 (6 bases). The CDR3 consists of 14 residues. Germline loops: CDR1 ENHRY, CDR2 SYGVKD. The V gene lost 3 bases and the J gene lost 7 bases, with 15 bases spanning the gap. CDR3 sequence: CAISELGAGGEAFF. CDR3 DNA sequence: TGTGCCATCAGTGAATTGGGGGCGGGTGGTGAAGCTTTCTTT.

A single count supports this clone. The chain is built from TRBV14 and TRBJ1-3, with 7 bases matching TRBD1. Germline values: CDR1 SGHDN, CDR2 FVKESK. V trimming: 4 bases; J trimming: 4 bases; junction bases outside the gene matches: 7. The CDR3 is 15 amino acids. The CDR3 protein is CASSRNTGVGNTIYF. CDR3 in DNA: TGTGCCAGCAGCCGGAACACAGGGGTCGGAAACACCATATATTTT.

The chain employs TRBV6-1 and TRBJ1-2; tentative D call: TRBD1 (6 bases). This CDR3 region has 15 residues. The V and J ends lost 6 bases and 4 bases respectively, with 18 bases between them. Germline V gene lookup returns CDR1 MNHNS and CDR2 SASEGT. For the CDR3, the DNA is TGTGCCAGCAGCGCGTCCCGGGACACCCGCTATGGCTACACCTTC. Amino acids: CASSASRDTRYGYTF.

The DNA of the CDR3 is TGTGCCAGCAGCTCCGGAGGGGGACAGGGTCCCGGTGAGCAGTTCTTC. Its translation: CASSSGGGQGPGEQFF. This sequence joins TRBV7-3 and TRBJ2-1, with TRBD1 matching 9 bases. CDR3 length: 16 amino acids. Looked up from germline, CDR1 is SGHTA and CDR2 is FQGTGA. Trimming at V came to 4 bases and at J to 9 bases, leaving 13 bases not matched to a gene.

Notes on this clone: One junction end does not reproduce the germline sequence, and a read error may be involved. J is TRBJ1-1 and V is TRBV7-2, with 9 bases matching TRBD1. The V gene's germline CDR1 is SGHTA and CDR2 FQGNSA. CDR3 size: 12 residues. CDR3 in amino acids: CASSYTGTGTRW. CDR3 sequence (DNA): TGTGCCAGCAGCTACACCGGGACAGGGACGAGGTGG.

This chain connects TRBV30 to TRBJ1-3, with D perhaps TRBD1 (5 bases). The CDR3 contains 12 residues. The germline V and J ends were trimmed by 5 bases and 4 bases, with 9 bases remaining between them. CDR1 and CDR2 (germline): GTSNPN, SVGIG (reference sequence). The CDR3 here is CAWSGSGNTIYF. For the CDR3, the DNA is TGTGCCTGGTCAGGGTCCGGAAACACCATATATTTT.

CDR3 sequence reads: CASSLRTSGIVDTQYF. The DNA for the CDR3 is TGTGCCAGCAGCTTAAGGACTAGCGGGATCGTAGATACGCAGTATTTT. The V gene is TRBV5-4, the J gene TRBJ2-3, with 12 positions matching TRBD2. The CDR3 has 16 amino acids. Trimming removed 2 bases from V and 5 bases from J; junction bases left unmatched: 6. Germline loops: CDR1 SGHNT, CDR2 YYREEE (reference sequence).

The V call is TRBV5-4, the J call TRBJ2-2; TRBD2 matches at 11 bases. Trimming at V came to 0 bases and at J to 8 bases, leaving 6 bases not matched to a gene. Germline V gives CDR1 SGHNT, CDR2 YYREEE (reference sequence). The length of the CDR3 is 16 residues. The CDR3, as DNA: TGTGCCAGCAGCTTGGCGGTAGCGGGGGGGCCGGGGGAGCTGTTTTTT. Translation: CASSLAVAGGPGELFF. Drawing the rest from reference TRBV5-4 and TRBJ2-2, the complete variable domain is ETGVTQSPTHLIKTRGQQVTLRCSSQSGHNTVSWYQQALGQGPQFIFQYYREEENGRGNFPPRFSGLQFPNYSSELNVNALELDDSALYLCASSLAVAGGPGELFFGEGSRLTVL.

The V call is TRBV5-5, the J call TRBJ1-1; maybe TRBD1 (5 bases). V dropped 4 bases and J dropped 3 bases, with 7 bases sitting between them. The CDR3 totals 12 residues. The germline V gene has CDR1 SGHKS and CDR2 YYEKEE (reference sequence). The CDR3 loop is CASSQGDTEAFF. For the CDR3, the DNA is TGTGCCAGCAGCCAGGGTGACACTGAAGCTTTCTTT. The full variable domain, with the rest looked up from reference TRBV5-5 and TRBJ1-1, is DAGVTQSPTHLIKTRGQQVTLRCSPISGHKSVSWYQQVLGQGPQFIFQYYEKEERGRGNFPDRFSARQFPNYSSELNVNALLLGDSALYLCASSQGDTEAFFGQGTRLTVV.

This chain uses TRBV5-1 with TRBJ2-7; 9 bases line up with TRBD1. Germline V lookup: CDR1 SGHRS, CDR2 YFSETQ. This CDR3 comprises 14 residues. The trim removed 1 base at V and 5 bases at J, leaving 4 bases unmatched. In nucleotides, the CDR3 is TGCGCCAGCAGCTTGCGAGGGACAGGGAACGAGCAGTACTTC. It specifies CASSLRGTGNEQYF.

This chain uses TRBV5-1 with TRBJ1-4; 8 bases are shared with TRBD1. The CDR3 extends over 14 amino acids. CDR1 and CDR2 (germline): SGHRS, YFSETQ. With V trimmed by 0 bases and J by 7 bases, 2 bases remained unmatched. For the CDR3, the DNA is TGCGCCAGCAGCTTGGCGACAGGGGTTGAAAAACTGTTTTTT. This encodes CASSLATGVEKLFF.

This clone was seen just once. The gene calls are TRBV6-5 and TRBJ2-7, with 7 bases that match TRBD2. Germline CDR1 is MNHEY and CDR2 is SVGAGI. The length of the CDR3 is 13 residues. V lost 6 bases, J lost 11 bases, and 13 bases stayed unmatched. CDR3 nucleotide sequence: TGTGCCAGCAGGGCCACGGGGGGTTCGGGGAAGTACTTC. As protein: CASRATGGSGKYF.

This chain uses TRBV18 with TRBJ2-7, with 7 bases fitting TRBD1. The CDR3 has 14 residues. The germline CDR1 and CDR2 sequences are KGHSH and LQKENI. V shed 2 bases and J 1 base; nucleotides not matched to a gene: 2. This CDR3 reads CASSPLQGSYEQYF. The DNA for the CDR3 is TGTGCCAGCTCACCATTACAGGGGTCCTACGAGCAGTACTTC.

This clone has a single count. The rearrangement links TRBV27 to TRBJ2-7; perhaps TRBD2 as D (6 bases). V lost 0 bases and J lost 3, with 15 bases in between. CDR1 is MNHEY, CDR2 SMNVEV, per germline (reference sequence). The CDR3 sequence is 16 residues long. CDR3 in DNA: TGTGCCAGCAGTTTATCTATGTCTAGCGTTCGCTACGAGCAGTACTTC. Protein product: CASSLSMSSVRYEQYF.

The rearrangement uses TRBV30 and TRBJ2-3; 7 bases map to TRBD2. Germline V gives CDR1 GTSNPN, CDR2 SVGIG (reference sequence). V lost 3 bases to trimming and J lost 3 bases; unmatched junction nucleotides: 15. The CDR3 is 17 amino acids. CDR3 loop: CAWSLERWWEGTDTQYF. In DNA form, the CDR3 reads TGTGCCTGGAGCCTCGAGCGGTGGTGGGAGGGAACAGATACGCAGTATTTT.

Here the CDR3 reads CAISPGTSSGDTQYF. The CDR3 nucleotides read TGTGCCATCAGTCCCGGGACTAGCTCGGGAGATACGCAGTATTTT. The chain recombines TRBV10-3 with TRBJ2-3, with TRBD2 matching 9 bases. This CDR3 is built from 15 residues. Germline-derived CDR1 and CDR2 are ENHRY and SYGVKD. V shed 5 bases, J shed 5 bases, and the junction held 8 bases outside the gene matches.

The chain couples TRBV18 to TRBJ2-7, with D uncertain. The germline V gene has CDR1 KGHSH and CDR2 LQKENI. The CDR3 totals 14 residues. V was cut by 2 bases and J by 2 bases, with 10 bases left in between. Here the CDR3 DNA reads TGTGCCAGCTCACCATTTGCACAGACCTACGAGCAGTACTTC. This codes for CASSPFAQTYEQYF.

The chain joins TRBV7-3 to TRBJ2-2, with 8 nucleotides matching TRBD1. The germline V gene has CDR1 SGHTA and CDR2 FQGTGA. This CDR3 comprises 16 residues. V was clipped by 2 bases and J by 5 bases; unmatched bases: 7. The CDR3 DNA sequence: TGTGCCAGCAGCTTATCAGGGGGCCGAAGTACCGGGGAGCTGTTTTTT. Translation gives CASSLSGGRSTGELFF. The full variable domain, rest sourced from reference TRBV7-3 and TRBJ2-2, is GAGVSQTPSNKVTEKGKYVELRCDPISGHTALYWYRQSLGQGPEFLIYFQGTGAADDSGLPNDRFFAVRPEGSVSTLKIQRTERGDSAVYLCASSLSGGRSTGELFFGEGSRLTVL.

V gene TRBV19 combines with J gene TRBJ2-2; D unclear. The CDR3 length is 14 residues. Germline values: CDR1 LNHDA, CDR2 SQIVND (reference sequence). V was trimmed by 5 bases and J by 3 bases, leaving 10 bases between them. The CDR3 is CASSAQVYTGELFF. CDR3 nucleotides: TGTGCCAGTAGTGCCCAGGTTTACACCGGGGAGCTGTTTTTT.